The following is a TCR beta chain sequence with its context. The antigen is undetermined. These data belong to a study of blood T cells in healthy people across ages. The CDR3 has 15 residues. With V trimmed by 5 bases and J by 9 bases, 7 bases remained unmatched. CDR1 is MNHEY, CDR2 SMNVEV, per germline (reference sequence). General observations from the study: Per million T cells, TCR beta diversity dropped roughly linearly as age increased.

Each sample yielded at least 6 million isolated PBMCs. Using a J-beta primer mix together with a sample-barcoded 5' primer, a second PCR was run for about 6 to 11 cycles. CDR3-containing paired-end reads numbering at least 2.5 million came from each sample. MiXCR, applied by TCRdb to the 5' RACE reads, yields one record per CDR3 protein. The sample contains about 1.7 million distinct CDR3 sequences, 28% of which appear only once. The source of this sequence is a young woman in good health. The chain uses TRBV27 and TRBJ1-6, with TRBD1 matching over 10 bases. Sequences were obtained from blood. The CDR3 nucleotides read TGTGCCAGCAGTGTACAGGGACAGGGGACTTCACCCCTCCACTTT. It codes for CASSVQGQGTSPLHF.